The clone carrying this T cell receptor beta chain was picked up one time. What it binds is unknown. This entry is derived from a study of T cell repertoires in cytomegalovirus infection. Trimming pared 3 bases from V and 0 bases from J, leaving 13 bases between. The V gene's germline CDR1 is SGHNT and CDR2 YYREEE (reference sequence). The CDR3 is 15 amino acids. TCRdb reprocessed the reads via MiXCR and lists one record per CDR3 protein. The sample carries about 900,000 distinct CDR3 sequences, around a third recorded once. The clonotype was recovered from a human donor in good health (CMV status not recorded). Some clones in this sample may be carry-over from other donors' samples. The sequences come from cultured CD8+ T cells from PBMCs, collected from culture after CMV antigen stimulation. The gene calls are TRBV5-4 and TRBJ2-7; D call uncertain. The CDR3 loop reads CASSSASSNSYEQYF. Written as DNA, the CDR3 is TGTGCCAGCAGCTCCGCAAGCTCGAACTCCTACGAGCAGTACTTC.